The clone carrying this T cell receptor beta chain came up a few times. This CDR3 spans 14 amino acids. V shed 4 bases and J 2 bases; nucleotides not matched to a gene: 5. Germline V gives CDR1 SGHRS, CDR2 YFSETQ. The sample's treatment: oral pan-JAK inhibitor, 5-10 mg twice daily. The data originate from a study of CD8+ T cells in alopecia areata. Reverse transcription of extracted RNA yielded cDNA, which provided the sequencing template. TCRdb keeps only in-frame clones here, not all; method: immunoSEQ multiplex PCR. The data contain approximately 210,000 clones, roughly 60% of them singletons. The chain has TRBV5-1 and TRBJ1-1; 7 positions match TRBD1. The receptor was derived from a human donor with alopecia areata. Sequenced here: CD4+ T cells sorted from blood, sampled at week 24, from a patient treated with tofacitinib. The CDR3 DNA follows: TGCGCCAGCAGCCCCGGGACAGACAACACTGAAGCTTTCTTT. It yields the protein CASSPGTDNTEAFF.